The sequence of this T cell receptor (beta chain) was determined in a study of T-cell reconstitution after alpha-beta-depleted transplantation in children (dated by TCRdb to the mid-2010s). Study-level background: Using TCR repertoire profiling, the study followed T-cell immune reconstitution in a quantitative way in children after TCRalphabeta/CD19-depleted allogeneic hematopoietic cell transplantation. General conclusions and limits of the study: Over the following months the frequencies of hyperexpanded clones went down, and after one year T-cell counts and TCRbeta diversity were mostly credited to newly produced T cells. The apparently early alphabetaT-cell count recovery about two months after transplant was reportedly dependent on only several hundred rapidly expanded clones derived from non-depleted graft cells. The high TCRbeta diversity at day 60 in some patients was ascribed to recipient T cells and intrathymic progenitors that had survived conditioning.

This clonotype was detected a few times. What this receptor recognizes is not known. There are no base qualities to consult, and no much larger clone falls within one base. The sample's treatment or condition label, decoded: allogeneic hematopoietic cell transplantation with graft depleted of TCRalphabeta T cells and CD19 B cells. The children who served as transplant recipients had been given grafts of TCRalphabeta/CD19-depleted allogeneic hematopoietic cells. A distance of 14 bases separates the germline ends of V and J, which lose 3 bases and 2 bases respectively. Looking up the germline V gene yields CDR1 SGHTA and CDR2 FQGNSA. The CDR3, cysteine through phenylalanine, is 16 amino acids long. The DNA shown is the 48-base CDR3, in frame from base 1. The library was prepared using PCR. The instrument given in TCRdb is Illumina HiSeq 2500. TCR library preparation used molecular barcoding, with unique molecular identifiers applied to normalize quantification of the TCRbeta repertoire. TCRdb ran its own pipeline on the public reads, namely fastp trimming at Q25 and MiXCR clone calling, and kept in-frame beta chains. Each entry merges the rows of one CDR3 protein and shows their most common DNA and genes. Here the sample has hundreds of thousands of distinct CDR3 sequences; 10% to 15% occur a single time. Clones ranked in the top ten supply 2% to 2.5% of the sample.

Sequencing was performed on PBMCs, mostly from graft donor cells, taken 360 days after TCRalphabeta/CD19-depleted stem cell transplant. The TCR was taken from a male patient between 10 and 17 years old who had a stem cell transplant for acute myeloid leukemia, so the T cells may come from the graft donor. The sequence links TRBV7-2 to TRBJ2-1; no D gene can be assigned with confidence. The CDR3 protein is CASSFGGPVAYNEQFF. The sequenced DNA: TGTGCCAGCAGCTTTGGCGGTCCCGTTGCCTACAATGAGCAGTTCTTC.